This is a list of T cell receptor beta chains from one sample in a study of blood T cell repertoires in COVID-19. Some clones are missing from TCRdb's copy, which holds only in-frame ones; the method was immunoSEQ multiplex PCR. The table lists a few hundred thousand clones, 70% to 90% of them singletons, with around 13% in the top ten. Sequenced material: peripheral blood. All receptors come from a woman in her seventies with COVID-19, enrolled during active disease. Each CDR3 is given with its conserved first and last residue. The order of the fields is V gene, D gene, J gene, CDR3 protein. D genes are given only for firm matches.

V gene: TRBV5-4
D gene: NA
J gene: TRBJ1-1
CDR3 protein: CASSQQGSNTEAFF

V gene: TRBV13
D gene: NA
J gene: TRBJ2-5
CDR3 protein: CASSLTGSETQYF

V gene: TRBV24-1
D gene: TRBD1
J gene: TRBJ1-2
CDR3 protein: CATSGPDRGYGYTF

V gene: TRBV2
D gene: NA
J gene: TRBJ1-2
CDR3 protein: CASSAGTAPNYGYTF

V gene: TRBV10-3
D gene: NA
J gene: TRBJ1-2
CDR3 protein: CAISEGIYGYTF

V gene: TRBV28
D gene: TRBD1
J gene: TRBJ1-5
CDR3 protein: CATIRTGVDQPQHF

V gene: TRBV21-1
D gene: NA
J gene: TRBJ1-5
CDR3 protein: CASGTGGTILNQPQHF

V gene: TRBV28
D gene: NA
J gene: TRBJ2-1
CDR3 protein: CASSPPEGYNEQFF

V gene: TRBV5-1
D gene: NA
J gene: TRBJ2-5
CDR3 protein: CASSLLDRLETQYF

V gene: TRBV4-1
D gene: TRBD2
J gene: TRBJ2-5
CDR3 protein: CASSQVDGGASGTQYF

V gene: TRBV2
D gene: NA
J gene: TRBJ1-3
CDR3 protein: CASSVSSLSGNTIYF

V gene: TRBV7-8
D gene: TRBD1
J gene: TRBJ1-4
CDR3 protein: CASSRRTGNEKLFF

V gene: TRBV27
D gene: TRBD1
J gene: TRBJ2-7
CDR3 protein: CASSYGSGTGKRYEQYF

V gene: TRBV12-3/TRBV12-4
D gene: TRBD1
J gene: TRBJ2-7
CDR3 protein: CASGTGDGNEQYF

V gene: TRBV7-2
D gene: TRBD2
J gene: TRBJ2-3
CDR3 protein: CASSLAGGVTDTQYF

V gene: TRBV1
D gene: NA
J gene: TRBJ2-3
CDR3 protein: CTSSQERGDDTDTQYF

V gene: TRBV23-1
D gene: TRBD1
J gene: TRBJ1-4
CDR3 protein: CASSQWSRDSNEKLFF

V gene: TRBV9
D gene: NA
J gene: TRBJ1-5
CDR3 protein: CASSVDGQSNQPQHF

V gene: TRBV27
D gene: NA
J gene: TRBJ1-6
CDR3 protein: CASGGGINSPLHF